The entry below describes one TCR beta chain. The source of the sample is a study of blood T cell repertoires in COVID-19. V was pared by 0 bases and J by 5 bases, with 2 bases of the junction left unmatched. There are 16 residues in the CDR3. Germline V gives CDR1 LGHNA, CDR2 YNFKEQ. Data came from immunoSEQ multiplex PCR; TCRdb stores just in-frame clones and leaves some out. The table includes 350,000 to 450,000 clones, around nine tenths detected once. The chain couples TRBV4-2 to TRBJ2-3; 13 bases line up with TRBD2. This TCR derives from a young woman who had been exposed to COVID-19. Sequencing input: PBMCs or T cells enriched from blood (not recorded which). The CDR3 DNA reads TGTGCCAGCAGCCAAGAAGGGACTAGCGGGGTAGATACGCAGTATTTT. Its translation is CASSQEGTSGVDTQYF.